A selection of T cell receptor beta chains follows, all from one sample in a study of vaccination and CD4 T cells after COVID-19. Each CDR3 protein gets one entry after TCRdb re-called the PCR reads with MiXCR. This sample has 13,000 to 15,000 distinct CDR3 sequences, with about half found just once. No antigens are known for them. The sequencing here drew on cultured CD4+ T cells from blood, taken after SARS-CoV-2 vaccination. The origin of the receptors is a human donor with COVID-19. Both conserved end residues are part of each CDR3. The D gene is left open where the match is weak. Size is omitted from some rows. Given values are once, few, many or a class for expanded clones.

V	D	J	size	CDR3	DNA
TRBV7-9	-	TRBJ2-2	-	CASPQGGITGELFF	TGTGCCAGCCCCCAGGGGGGGATCACCGGGGAGCTGTTTTTT
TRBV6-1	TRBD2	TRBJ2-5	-	CASSAGLVLETQYF	TGTGCCAGCAGTGCGGGACTAGTTCTGGAGACCCAGTACTTC
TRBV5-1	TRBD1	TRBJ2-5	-	CASSLGTGRETQYF	TGCGCCAGCAGCCTCGGGACAGGGAGAGAGACCCAGTACTTC
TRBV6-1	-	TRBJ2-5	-	CASSESWDPRETQYF	TGTGCCAGCAGTGAATCTTGGGACCCCAGGGAGACCCAGTACTTC
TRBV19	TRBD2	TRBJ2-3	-	CASNDRGGLGTDTQYF	TGTGCCAGTAACGACCGGGGGGGGTTGGGCACAGATACGCAGTATTTT
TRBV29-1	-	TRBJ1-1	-	CSVEVSDTEAFF	TGCAGCGTTGAAGTAAGTGACACTGAAGCTTTCTTT
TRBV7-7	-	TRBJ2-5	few	CASSLSRVGETQYF	TGTGCTAGCAGCTTGAGCAGGGTTGGAGAGACCCAGTACTTC
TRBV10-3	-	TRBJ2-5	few	CAISERAGLGQETQYF	TGTGCCATCAGTGAGCGGGCGGGGCTGGGCCAAGAGACCCAGTACTTC
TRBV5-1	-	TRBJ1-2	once	CASSLEEGSSSGYTF	TGCGCCAGCAGCTTGGAGGAGGGATCAAGTAGTGGCTACACCTTC
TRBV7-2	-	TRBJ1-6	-	CASSLYSNSPLHF	TGTGCCAGCAGCCTATACAGCAATTCACCCCTCCACTTT
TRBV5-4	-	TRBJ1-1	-	CASSLVPGDTEAFF	TGTGCCAGCAGCTTGGTACCGGGCGACACTGAAGCTTTCTTT
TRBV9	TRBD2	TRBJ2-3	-	CASRGLAGPSTDTQYF	TGTGCCAGCAGAGGACTAGCGGGTCCTAGCACAGATACGCAGTATTTT
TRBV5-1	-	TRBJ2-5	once	CASSSTDILETQYF	TGCGCCAGCAGCTCGACTGACATACTAGAGACCCAGTACTTC
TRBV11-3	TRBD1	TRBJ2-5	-	CASSLVQGTGETQYF	TGTGCCAGCAGCTTAGTACAGGGGACAGGGGAGACCCAGTACTTC
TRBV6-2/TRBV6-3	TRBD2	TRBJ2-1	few	CASSYSSGVFEQFF	TGTGCCAGCAGTTACTCTAGCGGGGTCTTTGAGCAGTTCTTC
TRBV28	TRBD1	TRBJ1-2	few	CASNRGIRYGYTF	TGTGCCAGCAACAGGGGAATTCGCTATGGCTACACCTTC
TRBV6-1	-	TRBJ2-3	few	CASRARGAQLTDTQYF	TGTGCCAGCAGAGCCCGGGGGGCCCAACTCACAGATACGCAGTATTTT
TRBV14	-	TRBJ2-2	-	CASSQERVAGELFF	TGTGCCAGCAGCCAAGAACGGGTAGCCGGGGAGCTGTTTTTT
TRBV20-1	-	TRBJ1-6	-	CSAGGGVRMDSPLHF	TGCAGTGCAGGAGGGGGGGTCAGGATGGATTCACCCCTCCACTTT
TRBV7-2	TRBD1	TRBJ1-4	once	CASSYRQGRETNEKLFF	TGTGCCAGCAGCTACCGACAGGGGAGAGAAACTAATGAAAAACTGTTTTTT
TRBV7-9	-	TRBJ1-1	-	CASSPQNTEAFF	TGTGCCAGCAGCCCGCAGAACACTGAAGCTTTCTTT
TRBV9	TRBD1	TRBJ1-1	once	CASSVVDRGSGTEAFF	TGTGCCAGCAGCGTAGTTGACAGGGGGTCCGGCACTGAAGCTTTCTTT
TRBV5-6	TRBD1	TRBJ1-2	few	CASSPSGTGVGYTF	TGTGCCAGCAGCCCTAGTGGGACAGGGGTCGGCTACACCTTC
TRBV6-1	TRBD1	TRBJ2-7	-	CASSESAGGEQYF	TGTGCCAGCAGTGAATCGGCAGGGGGCGAGCAGTACTTC
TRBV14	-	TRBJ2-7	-	CASSHMRVASEQYF	TGTGCCAGCAGCCATATGAGGGTCGCGAGCGAGCAGTACTTC
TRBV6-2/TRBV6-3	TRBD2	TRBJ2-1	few	CASRPGGSYNEQFF	TGTGCCAGCAGGCCGGGGGGCTCCTACAATGAGCAGTTCTTC
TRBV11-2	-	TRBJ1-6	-	CASSLELILGSPLHF	TGTGCCAGCAGCTTAGAATTGATACTTGGGTCACCCCTCCACTTT
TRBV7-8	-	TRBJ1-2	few	CASSPGAPDGYTF	TGTGCCAGCAGCCCCGGGGCCCCTGATGGCTACACCTTC
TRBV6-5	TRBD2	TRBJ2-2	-	CASSYSRAGGRFTGELFF	TGTGCCAGCAGTTACTCGAGGGCGGGGGGCAGGTTCACCGGGGAGCTGTTTTTT
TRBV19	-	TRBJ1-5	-	CASSITGSSNQPQHF	TGTGCCAGTAGTATAACAGGGTCCAGCAATCAGCCCCAGCATTTT
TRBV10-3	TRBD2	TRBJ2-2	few	CATGLAGANTGELFF	TGTGCCACAGGACTAGCGGGCGCTAACACCGGGGAGCTGTTTTTT
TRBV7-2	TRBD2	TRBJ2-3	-	CASSETSGGYTDTQYF	TGTGCCAGCAGCGAGACTAGCGGGGGGTACACAGATACGCAGTATTTT
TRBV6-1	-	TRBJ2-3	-	CASTGGRGDTQYF	TGTGCCAGCACTGGGGGTCGAGGGGATACGCAGTATTTT
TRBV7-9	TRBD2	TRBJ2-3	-	CASSLSSLGLTDTQYF	TGTGCCAGCAGCTTAAGTTCTTTGGGACTAACAGATACGCAGTATTTT
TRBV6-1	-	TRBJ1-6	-	CASSDWDSPLHF	TGTGCCAGCAGTGATTGGGATTCACCCCTCCACTTT
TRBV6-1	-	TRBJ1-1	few	CASSALQMNTEAFF	TGTGCCAGCAGTGCTCTTCAGATGAACACTGAAGCTTTCTTT
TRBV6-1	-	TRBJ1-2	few	CASRRPERNYGYTF	TGTGCCAGCAGACGCCCGGAACGGAACTATGGCTACACCTTC
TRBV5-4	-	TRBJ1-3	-	CASSIGLPPSGNTIYF	TGTGCCAGCAGCATAGGGCTCCCCCCCTCTGGAAACACCATATATTTT
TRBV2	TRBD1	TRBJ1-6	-	CASNKGTGGFFPLHF	TGTGCCAGCAACAAGGGGACAGGGGGATTTTTTCCCCTCCACTTT
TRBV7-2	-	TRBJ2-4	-	CASSGASTNIQYF	TGTGCCAGCAGCGGGGCCAGTACCAACATTCAGTACTTC
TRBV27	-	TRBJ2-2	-	CASSFAGVVSGELFF	TGTGCCAGCAGTTTCGCCGGGGTCGTCTCCGGGGAGCTGTTTTTT
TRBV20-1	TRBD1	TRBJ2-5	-	CSAQRRDRGPETQYF	TGCAGTGCCCAGAGGAGGGACAGGGGGCCAGAGACCCAGTACTTC
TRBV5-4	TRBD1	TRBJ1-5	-	CASSLGTGRNQPQHF	TGTGCCAGCAGCCTAGGGACAGGGAGAAATCAGCCCCAGCATTTT
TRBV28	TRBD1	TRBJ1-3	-	CASSPPGTGSGNTIYF	TGTGCCAGCAGTCCTCCCGGGACAGGCTCTGGAAACACCATATATTTT
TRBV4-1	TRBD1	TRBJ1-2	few	CASSQADRADGGYTF	TGCGCCAGCAGCCAAGCTGACAGGGCGGATGGAGGCTACACCTTC
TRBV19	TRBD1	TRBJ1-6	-	CASIPNRGENSPLHF	TGTGCCAGTATCCCGAACAGGGGCGAAAATTCACCCCTCCACTTT
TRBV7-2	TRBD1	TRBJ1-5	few	CASSLAGQVNQPQHF	TGTGCCAGCAGCTTAGCGGGACAGGTTAATCAGCCCCAGCATTTT
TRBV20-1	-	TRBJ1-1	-	CSARDRVGGTEAFF	TGCAGTGCTAGAGATCGGGTGGGGGGCACTGAAGCTTTCTTT
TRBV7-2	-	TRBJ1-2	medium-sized	CASSTPGGFWGYTF	TGTGCCAGCAGCACGCCGGGTGGGTTTTGGGGCTACACCTTC
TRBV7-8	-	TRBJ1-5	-	CASSLQGARRPQHF	TGTGCCAGCAGCTTACAGGGAGCTAGAAGGCCCCAGCATTTT
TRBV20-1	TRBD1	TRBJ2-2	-	CSARGGTGGTGELFF	TGCAGTGCTAGAGGTGGGACAGGGGGGACCGGGGAGCTGTTTTTT
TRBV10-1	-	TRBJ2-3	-	CASSESVPSDTQYF	TGCGCCAGCAGTGAGTCGGTTCCGTCCGATACGCAGTATTTT
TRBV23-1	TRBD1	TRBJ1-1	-	CASSHHRGLNTEAFF	TGCGCCAGCAGTCACCACAGGGGCCTTAACACTGAAGCTTTCTTT